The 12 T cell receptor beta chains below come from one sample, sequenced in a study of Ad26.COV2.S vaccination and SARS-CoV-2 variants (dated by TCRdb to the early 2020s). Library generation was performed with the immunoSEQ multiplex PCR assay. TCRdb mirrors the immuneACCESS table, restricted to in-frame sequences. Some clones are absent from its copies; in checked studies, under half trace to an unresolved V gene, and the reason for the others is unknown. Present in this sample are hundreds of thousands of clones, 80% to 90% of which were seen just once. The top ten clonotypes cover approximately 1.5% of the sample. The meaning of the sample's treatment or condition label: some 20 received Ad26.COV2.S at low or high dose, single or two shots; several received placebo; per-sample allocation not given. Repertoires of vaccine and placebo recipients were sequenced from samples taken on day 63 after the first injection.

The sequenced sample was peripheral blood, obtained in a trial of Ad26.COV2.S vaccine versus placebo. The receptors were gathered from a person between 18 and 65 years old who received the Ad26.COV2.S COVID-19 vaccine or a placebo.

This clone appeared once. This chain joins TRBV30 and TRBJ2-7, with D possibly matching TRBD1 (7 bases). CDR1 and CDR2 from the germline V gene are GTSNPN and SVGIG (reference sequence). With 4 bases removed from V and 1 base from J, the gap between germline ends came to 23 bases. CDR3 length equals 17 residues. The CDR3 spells CAWMASSGGTISYEQYF. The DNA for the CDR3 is TGTGCCTGGATGGCGTCTTCAGGGGGGACGATTTCCTACGAGCAGTACTTC.

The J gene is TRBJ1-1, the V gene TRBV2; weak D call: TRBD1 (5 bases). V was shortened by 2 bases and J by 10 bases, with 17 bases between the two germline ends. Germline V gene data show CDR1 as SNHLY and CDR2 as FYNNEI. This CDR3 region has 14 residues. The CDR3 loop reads CASSESGTLLLAFF. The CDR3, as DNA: TGTGCCAGCAGTGAATCCGGGACGCTACTTTTAGCTTTCTTT.

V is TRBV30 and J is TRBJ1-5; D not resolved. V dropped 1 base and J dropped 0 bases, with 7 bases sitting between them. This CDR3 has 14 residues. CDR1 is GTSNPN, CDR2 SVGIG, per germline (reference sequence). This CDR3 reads CAWSAVLSNQPQHF. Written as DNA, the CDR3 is TGTGCCTGGAGTGCGGTCCTTAGCAATCAGCCCCAGCATTTT.

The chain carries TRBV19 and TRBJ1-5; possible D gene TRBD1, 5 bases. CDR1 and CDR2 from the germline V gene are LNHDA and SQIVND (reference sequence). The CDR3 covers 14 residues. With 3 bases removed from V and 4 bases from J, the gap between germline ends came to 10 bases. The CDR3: CASSMVGGNQPQHF. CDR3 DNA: TGTGCCAGTAGTATGGTCGGGGGAAATCAGCCCCAGCATTTT.

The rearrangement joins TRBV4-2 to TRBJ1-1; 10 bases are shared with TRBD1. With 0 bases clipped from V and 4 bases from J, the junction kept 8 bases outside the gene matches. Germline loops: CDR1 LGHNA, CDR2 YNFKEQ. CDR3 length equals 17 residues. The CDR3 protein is CASSQDGTGALGTEAFF. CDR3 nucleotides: TGTGCCAGCAGCCAAGATGGGACAGGGGCATTGGGCACTGAAGCTTTCTTT.

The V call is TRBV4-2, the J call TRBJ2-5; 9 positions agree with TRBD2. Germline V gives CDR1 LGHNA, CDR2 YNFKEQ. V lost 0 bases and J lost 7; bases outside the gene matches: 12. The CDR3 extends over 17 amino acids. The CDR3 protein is CASSQDPRTSARRTQYF. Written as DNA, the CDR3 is TGTGCCAGCAGCCAAGACCCCAGGACTAGCGCCAGGCGGACCCAGTACTTC.

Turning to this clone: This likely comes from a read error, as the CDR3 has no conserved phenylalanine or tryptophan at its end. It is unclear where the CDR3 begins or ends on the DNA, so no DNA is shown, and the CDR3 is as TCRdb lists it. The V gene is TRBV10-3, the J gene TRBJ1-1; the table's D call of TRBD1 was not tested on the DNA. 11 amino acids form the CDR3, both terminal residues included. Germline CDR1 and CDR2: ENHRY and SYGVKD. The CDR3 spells CAISEGTGFVL.

This chain's CDR3 is CASRPQGSSGNTIYF. The CDR3 nucleotides are TGTGCCAGTAGGCCCCAGGGGTCATCCGGAAACACCATATATTTT. The V and J genes are TRBV19 and TRBJ1-3, with D possibly being TRBD1 (6 bases). Trimming pared 6 bases from V and 4 bases from J, leaving 16 bases between. Germline-derived CDR1 and CDR2 are LNHDA and SQIVND (reference sequence). The CDR3 has 15 residues.

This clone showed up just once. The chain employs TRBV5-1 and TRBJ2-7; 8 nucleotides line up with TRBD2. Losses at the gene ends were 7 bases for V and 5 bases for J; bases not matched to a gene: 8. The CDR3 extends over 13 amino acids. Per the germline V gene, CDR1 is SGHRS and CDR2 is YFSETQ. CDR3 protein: CASGIAGSHEQYF. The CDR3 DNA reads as TGCGCCAGCGGAATAGCGGGGTCCCACGAGCAGTACTTC.

This chain's CDR3 is CASSFKAKNIQYF. CDR3 sequence (DNA): TGTGCCAGCAGCTTCAAGGCCAAAAACATTCAGTACTTC. This rearrangement joins TRBV5-5 to TRBJ2-4; D not certain. The length of the CDR3 is 13 residues. CDR1 is SGHKS, CDR2 YYEKEE, per germline (reference sequence). The V and J ends lost 2 bases and 1 base respectively, with 4 bases between them.

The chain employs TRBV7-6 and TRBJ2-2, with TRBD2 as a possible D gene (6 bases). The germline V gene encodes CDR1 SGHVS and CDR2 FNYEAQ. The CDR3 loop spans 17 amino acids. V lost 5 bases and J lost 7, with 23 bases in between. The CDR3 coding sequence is TGTGCCAGCAGCGCATCAGGGACGGGAGTCAGGGACGGGGAGCTGTTTTTT. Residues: CASSASGTGVRDGELFF. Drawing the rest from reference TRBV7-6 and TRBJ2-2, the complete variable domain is GAGVSQSPRYKVTKRGQDVALRCDPISGHVSLYWYRQALGQGPEFLTYFNYEAQQDKSGLPNDRFSAERPEGSISTLTIQRTEQRDSAMYRCASSASGTGVRDGELFFGEGSRLTVL.

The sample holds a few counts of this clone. CDR3 sequence (DNA): TGTGCCAGCAGCTTAGGATTAGGGGGTGGCAATCAGCCCCAGCATTTT. Amino acid sequence: CASSLGLGGGNQPQHF. V gene TRBV7-8 combines with J gene TRBJ1-5; a weak D match, TRBD1 (6 bases). Germline assignment: CDR1 SGHVS and CDR2 FQNEAQ. V lost 1 base, J lost 2 bases, and 12 bases lay in between. The CDR3 sequence is 16 residues long.